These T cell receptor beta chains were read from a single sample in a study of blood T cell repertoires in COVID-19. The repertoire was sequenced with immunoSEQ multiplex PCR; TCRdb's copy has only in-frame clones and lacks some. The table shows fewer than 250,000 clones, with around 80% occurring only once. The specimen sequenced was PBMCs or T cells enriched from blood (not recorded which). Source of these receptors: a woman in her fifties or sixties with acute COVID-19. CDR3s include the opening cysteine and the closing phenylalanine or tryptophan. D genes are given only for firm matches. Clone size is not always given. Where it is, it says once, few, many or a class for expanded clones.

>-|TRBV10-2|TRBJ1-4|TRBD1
CASSFTGGANEKLFF
TGCGCCAGCAGCTTTACAGGGGGAGCTAATGAAAAACTGTTTTTT
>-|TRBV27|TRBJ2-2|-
CASSLLGGVNTGELFF
TGTGCCAGCAGTTTATTAGGAGGGGTGAACACCGGGGAGCTGTTTTTT
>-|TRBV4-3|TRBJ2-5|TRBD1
CASSQAPTGQETQYF
TGCGCCAGCAGCCAAGCCCCGACAGGGCAAGAGACCCAGTACTTC
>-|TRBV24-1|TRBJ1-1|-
CATSDPEGLGAHTEAFF
TGTGCCACCAGTGACCCTGAGGGTTTGGGGGCGCACACTGAAGCTTTCTTT
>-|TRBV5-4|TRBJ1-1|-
CASSPYKTGNTEAFF
TGTGCCAGCAGCCCGTACAAGACGGGGAACACTGAAGCTTTCTTT
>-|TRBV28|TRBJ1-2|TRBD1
CASSTGTVTYGYTF
TGTGCCAGCAGTACCGGGACAGTTACTTATGGCTACACCTTC
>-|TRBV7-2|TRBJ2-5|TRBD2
CASSLTSGGRETQYF
TGTGCCAGCAGCCTCACTAGCGGGGGACGAGAGACCCAGTACTTC
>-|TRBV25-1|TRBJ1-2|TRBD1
CASSVQGPYGYTF
TGTGCCAGCAGTGTACAGGGGCCCTATGGCTACACCTTC
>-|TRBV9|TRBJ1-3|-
CASSVTASGNTIYF
TGTGCCAGCAGCGTGACAGCCTCTGGAAACACCATATATTTT
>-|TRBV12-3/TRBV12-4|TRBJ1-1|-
CASSWRGLTEAFF
TGTGCCAGCAGTTGGAGAGGGCTCACTGAAGCTTTCTTT
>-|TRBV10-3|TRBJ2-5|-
CAISSRQTQQETQYF
TGTGCCATCAGCAGTCGACAGACTCAACAAGAGACCCAGTACTTC
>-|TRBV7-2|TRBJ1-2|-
CASVLDSARGYGYTF
TGTGCCAGCGTCTTGGATTCGGCGCGCGGCTATGGCTACACCTTC
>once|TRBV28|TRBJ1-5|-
CASVTGSNQPQHF
TGTGCCAGCGTAACAGGGAGCAATCAGCCCCAGCATTTT
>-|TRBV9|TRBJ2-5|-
CASSVGGTAGETQYF
TGTGCCAGCAGCGTAGGAGGGACAGCGGGAGAGACCCAGTACTTC
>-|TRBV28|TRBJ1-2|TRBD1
CASTGQGYGYTF
TGTGCCAGCACCGGACAGGGATATGGCTACACCTTC
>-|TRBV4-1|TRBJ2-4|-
CASSQDWGQGNIQYF
TGCGCCAGCAGCCAAGACTGGGGGCAGGGAAACATTCAGTACTTC
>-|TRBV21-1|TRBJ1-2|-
CASSPGQGGYTF
TGTGCCAGCAGCCCCGGACAGGGAGGCTACACCTTC
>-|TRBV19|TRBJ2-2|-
CASSSVDRGTGELFF
TGTGCCAGTAGTTCCGTTGATAGGGGGACCGGGGAGCTGTTTTTT
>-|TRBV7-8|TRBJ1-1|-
CASSLGRASNTEAFF
TGTGCCAGCAGCTTAGGGAGGGCCTCGAACACTGAAGCTTTCTTT
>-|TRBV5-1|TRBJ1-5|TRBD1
CASSLGLGQGAIWPQHF
TGCGCCAGCAGCTTGGGGTTGGGACAGGGCGCAATCTGGCCCCAGCATTTT
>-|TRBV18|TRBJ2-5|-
CASSPVSGRGETQYF
TGTGCCAGCTCACCAGTCTCGGGGCGGGGAGAGACCCAGTACTTC
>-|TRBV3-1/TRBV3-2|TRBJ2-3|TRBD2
CASSQGSGGPADTQYF
TGTGCCAGCAGCCAAGGGTCGGGGGGGCCCGCAGATACGCAGTATTTT
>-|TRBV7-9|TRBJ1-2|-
CASSLQDNYGYTF
TGTGCCAGCAGCCTACAGGACAACTATGGCTACACCTTC
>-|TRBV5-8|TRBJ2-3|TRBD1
CASSYNRGYSSTDTQYF
TGTGCCAGCAGCTACAACAGGGGGTACTCTAGCACAGATACGCAGTATTTT
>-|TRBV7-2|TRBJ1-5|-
CASSTQQGSEPQHF
TGTGCCAGCAGCACTCAACAGGGTTCGGAGCCCCAGCATTTT
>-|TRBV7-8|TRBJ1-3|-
CASSFPSGNTIYF
TGTGCCAGCAGCTTCCCATCTGGAAACACCATATATTTT
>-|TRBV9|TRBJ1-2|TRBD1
CASSDIQGSSWGYTF
TGTGCCAGCAGCGACATACAGGGGTCGTCCTGGGGCTACACCTTC
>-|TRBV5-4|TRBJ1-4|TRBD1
CASSYRGEKLFF
TGTGCCAGCAGCTACAGGGGTGAAAAACTGTTTTTT
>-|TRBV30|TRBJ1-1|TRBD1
CACIKGAANTEAFF
TGTGCCTGTATAAAGGGGGCGGCTAACACTGAAGCTTTCTTT
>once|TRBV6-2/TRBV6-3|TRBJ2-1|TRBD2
CASSAPGLAGVNEQFF
TGTGCCAGCAGTGCCCCGGGACTAGCGGGTGTCAATGAGCAGTTCTTC
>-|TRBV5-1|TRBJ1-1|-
CASSLGAAKPSTEAFF
TGCGCCAGCAGCTTGGGGGCCGCCAAGCCGAGCACTGAAGCTTTCTTT
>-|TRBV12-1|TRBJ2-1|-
CASSKSSGPPYNEQFF
TGTGCCAGCAGCAAGAGTTCTGGGCCCCCCTACAATGAGCAGTTCTTC
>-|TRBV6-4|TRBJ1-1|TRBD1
CASSERTGGTEAFF
TGTGCCAGCAGTGAAAGGACAGGGGGCACTGAAGCTTTCTTT